This T cell receptor (beta chain) was identified in a study of T cell responses to AZD1222 COVID-19 vaccine. Germline lookup yields CDR1 LGHNA and CDR2 YNFKEQ. This CDR3 has 16 amino acids. V lost 2 bases, J lost 0 bases, and 6 bases stayed unmatched. Libraries were prepared by immunoSEQ multiplex PCR; TCRdb keeps only in-frame clonotypes and omits some of them. The data contain 100,000 or so clones, 86% of them seen just once; the ten biggest clones take up more than 4.5%. The chain uses TRBV4-2 and TRBJ1-1; 7 bases are a match to TRBD1. The sequence was obtained from an adult in good health. The sequences come from peripheral blood, collected on day 0 of AZD1222 vaccination. The CDR3 DNA reads TGTGCCAGCAGCCAACCGGGACAGTCCATGAACACTGAAGCTTTCTTT. This gives the protein CASSQPGQSMNTEAFF.